Each of the 27 T cell receptor beta chains below was sequenced from the same sample in a study of OX40 agonist ivuxolimab in advanced cancers. Assay used: immunoSEQ multiplex PCR; TCRdb lists only in-frame clones, some missing. Of about 70,000 clones in the sample, 87% were seen once. This material consisted of CD4+ or CD8+ T cells sorted from blood, taken in a trial of the OX40 agonist ivuxolimab. The receptors derive from an adult with an advanced solid tumor such as melanoma, head and neck, liver or kidney cancer.

The chain uses TRBV7-8 and TRBJ1-4; 9 bases align to TRBD1. CDR1 is SGHVS and CDR2 is FQNEAQ in the germline V gene. The CDR3 contains 16 residues. V lost 5 bases, J lost 7 bases, and 11 bases stayed unmatched. The CDR3 protein is CASSRVPRDRAEKLFF. CDR3 sequence (DNA): TGTGCCAGCAGCCGGGTCCCCCGGGACAGGGCTGAAAAACTGTTTTTT.

This chain links TRBV2 with TRBJ1-1; 7 bases are a match to TRBD1. With 6 bases clipped from V and 6 bases from J, the junction kept 7 bases outside the gene matches. The V gene's germline CDR1 is SNHLY and CDR2 FYNNEI. CDR3 length: 13 amino acids. The CDR3 spells CASSEIQGAEAFF. The CDR3 DNA reads as TGTGCCAGCAGCGAGATCCAGGGGGCTGAAGCTTTCTTT. Using reference TRBV2 and TRBJ1-1 for the parts outside the CDR3, the full variable domain is EPEVTQTPSHQVTQMGQEVILRCVPISNHLYFYWYRQILGQKVEFLVSFYNNEISEKSEIFDDQFSVERPDGSNFTLKIRSTKLEDSAMYFCASSEIQGAEAFFGQGTRLTVV.

The chain carries TRBV9 and TRBJ2-7, with 7 bases identical to TRBD2. The CDR3 length is 16 residues. Per the germline V gene, CDR1 is SGDLS and CDR2 is YYNGEE. The junction had 9 bases not matched to a gene; V was cut back by 2 bases and J by 1 base. The CDR3 DNA reads TGTGCCAGCAGCGTGGGAAAGCGGGGAGATTCCTACGAGCAGTACTTC. Translation: CASSVGKRGDSYEQYF.

The chain combines TRBV9 with TRBJ2-6, with 7 bases lining up with TRBD1. The V gene's germline CDR1 is SGDLS and CDR2 YYNGEE. Trimming at V came to 7 bases and at J to 0 bases, leaving 4 bases not matched to a gene. The CDR3 has 15 amino acids. This CDR3 is CASGTAFSGANVLTF. CDR3 DNA sequence: TGTGCCAGCGGGACAGCTTTCTCTGGGGCCAACGTCCTGACTTTC.

The chain combines TRBV7-2 with TRBJ2-5; D unresolved. The V and J ends lost 2 bases and 3 bases respectively, with 1 base between them. The CDR3 covers 11 residues. From germline, CDR1 is SGHTA and CDR2 FQGNSA. The CDR3 coding sequence is TGTGCCAGCAGCTTAAAAGAGACCCAGTACTTC. This sequence encodes CASSLKETQYF.

This sequence joins TRBV4-2 and TRBJ2-7; D is perhaps TRBD1 (5 bases). V lost 4 bases and J lost 5, with 21 bases in between. Germline V gene sequence: CDR1 LGHNA, CDR2 YNFKEQ. This CDR3 spans 16 amino acids. The CDR3 loop reads CASSLGQGAKGHEQYF. In DNA, the CDR3 is TGTGCCAGCAGCCTAGGGCAAGGGGCGAAGGGCCACGAGCAGTACTTC.

In DNA form, the CDR3 reads TGTGCCAGCAGCTTAGTGGAGGGGGCAGGCACTGAAGCTTTCTTT. It specifies CASSLVEGAGTEAFF. J is TRBJ1-1 and V is TRBV7-9; 7 bases match TRBD1. There are 15 residues in the CDR3. V lost 1 base to trimming and J lost 4 bases; unmatched junction nucleotides: 6. Germline V gene data show CDR1 as SEHNR and CDR2 as FQNEAQ (reference sequence).

The chain employs TRBV29-1 and TRBJ2-5; D unresolved. This CDR3 spans 13 amino acids. Germline V gives CDR1 SQVTM, CDR2 ANQGSEA. The germline V and J ends were trimmed by 4 bases and 5 bases, with 14 bases remaining between them. The CDR3 DNA follows: TGCAGCGTTGGTCGGCGTATTGGGGAGACCCAGTACTTC. It codes for CSVGRRIGETQYF.

The J gene is TRBJ2-5, the V gene TRBV2; D is possibly TRBD1 or TRBD2 (5 bases each). Looked up from germline, CDR1 is SNHLY and CDR2 is FYNNEI. The V gene lost 6 bases and the J gene lost 2 bases, with 13 bases spanning the gap. CDR3 size: 14 residues. The CDR3 loop is CASSRDSGQETQYF. The CDR3 DNA reads as TGTGCCAGCAGCCGAGACAGCGGACAAGAGACCCAGTACTTC.

The genes are TRBV30 and TRBJ1-4, with 7 bases lining up with TRBD1. V lost 4 bases and J lost 7; bases outside the gene matches: 3. The CDR3 is 12 amino acids. Germline CDR1 is GTSNPN and CDR2 is SVGIG (reference sequence). The CDR3 protein is CAWKGTAEKLFF. CDR3 coding DNA: TGTGCCTGGAAAGGGACAGCTGAAAAACTGTTTTTT.

The J gene is TRBJ1-3, the V gene TRBV30; D gene uncertain. The V gene's germline CDR1 is GTSNPN and CDR2 SVGIG (reference sequence). There are 15 residues in the CDR3. With 0 bases removed from V and 3 bases from J, the gap between germline ends came to 12 bases. The CDR3 spells CAWSVLGFRGNTIYF. In DNA, the CDR3 is TGTGCCTGGAGTGTACTGGGTTTTCGTGGAAACACCATATATTTT.

The chain joins TRBV18 to TRBJ1-5; TRBD1 aligns across 9 bases. The CDR3 contains 16 residues. Germline CDR1 and CDR2: KGHSH and LQKENI. V shed 1 base and J 1 base; nucleotides not matched to a gene: 2. The CDR3 DNA reads TGTGCCAGCTCACCACAAGGACAGGGGAGCAATCAGCCCCAGCATTTT. Amino acid sequence: CASSPQGQGSNQPQHF. The full variable domain, rest sourced from reference TRBV18 and TRBJ1-5, is NAGVMQNPRHLVRRRGQEARLRCSPMKGHSHVYWYRQLPEEGLKFMVYLQKENIIDESGMPKERFSAEFPKEGPSILRIQQVVRGDSAAYFCASSPQGQGSNQPQHFGDGTRLSIL.

V and J are TRBV6-6 and TRBJ2-3, with D uncertain. V dropped 6 bases and J dropped 3 bases, with 4 bases sitting between them. There are 11 residues in the CDR3. Germline V lookup: CDR1 MNHNY, CDR2 SVGAGI (reference sequence). The CDR3 region has the DNA TGTGCCAGCAGCCGTACAGATACGCAGTATTTT. It encodes CASSRTDTQYF.

The chain recombines TRBV28 with TRBJ1-1, with D unresolved. The V end lost 6 bases, the J end lost 3 bases, and 14 bases lay between the germline ends. This CDR3 spans 14 amino acids. The germline gives CDR1 MDHEN, CDR2 SYDVKM. The CDR3 DNA reads TGTGCCAGCAGCTCGGGATCCTCGGACACTGAAGCTTTCTTT. Translated: CASSSGSSDTEAFF. The variable domain in full, with the rest retrieved from reference TRBV28 and TRBJ1-1, is DVKVTQSSRYLVKRTGEKVFLECVQDMDHENMFWYRQDPGLGLRLIYFSYDVKMKEKGDIPEGYSVSREKKERFSLILESASTNQTSMYLCASSSGSSDTEAFFGQGTRLTVV.

The chain carries TRBV18 and TRBJ1-1, with D hard to call. The V end was cut by 3 bases, the J end by 1 base, with 9 bases between. The CDR3 loop spans 14 amino acids. Germline V gene data show CDR1 as KGHSH and CDR2 as LQKENI. The CDR3 bases are TGTGCCAGCTCACCGGACGGAAGGAACACTGAAGCTTTCTTT. Amino acids: CASSPDGRNTEAFF.

This clone was observed a handful of times. The gene calls are TRBV27 and TRBJ1-4; 10 bases are a match to TRBD1. The CDR3 consists of 15 residues. V lost 5 bases and J lost 4; bases outside the gene matches: 4. Per germline, CDR1 MNHEY and CDR2 SMNVEV (reference sequence). CDR3 DNA: TGTGCCAGCAGTGCCCGGGACAGGGGTAATGAAAAACTGTTTTTT. Amino acid sequence: CASSARDRGNEKLFF.

This clone was seen a few times. The J gene is TRBJ1-1, the V gene TRBV19; D gene unclear. In germline, CDR1 is LNHDA, CDR2 SQIVND (reference sequence). V lost 7 bases and J lost 10, with 16 bases in between. The CDR3 has 12 amino acids. DNA for the CDR3: TGTGCCAGTATCGATAGGGCAGTCGGAGCTTTCTTT. Translating gives CASIDRAVGAFF. Based on the CDR3 plus reference TRBV19 and TRBJ1-1, the full variable domain is DGGITQSPKYLFRKEGQNVTLSCEQNLNHDAMYWYRQDPGQGLRLIYYSQIVNDFQKGDIAEGYSVSREKKESFPLTVTSAQKNPTAFYLCASIDRAVGAFFGQGTRLTVV.

The chain links TRBV4-3 to TRBJ1-1; D is possibly TRBD1 (5 bases). This CDR3 spans 14 amino acids. Trimming took 4 bases from V and 6 from J, leaving 15 bases between them. Germline CDR1 LGHNA, CDR2 YSLEER. The CDR3 nucleotides are TGCGCCAGCAGCCCGGGGCTGGGGTCGGCTGAAGCTTTCTTT. As protein: CASSPGLGSAEAFF.

The chain carries TRBV4-2 and TRBJ1-1, with D hard to call. V shed 1 base and J shed 1 base, with 7 bases lying between them. This CDR3 region has 14 residues. CDR1 is LGHNA, CDR2 YNFKEQ, per germline. CDR3 in amino acids: CASSQGTANTEAFF. The CDR3 DNA reads as TGTGCCAGCAGCCAAGGGACGGCGAACACTGAAGCTTTCTTT.

The CDR3 is CASSRLEGPDSPLHF. The CDR3, as DNA: TGTGCCAGCTCACGACTCGAGGGGCCCGATTCACCCCTCCACTTT. The V and J genes are TRBV18 and TRBJ1-6; a weak D match, TRBD1 (5 bases). Trimming shortened V by 4 bases and J by 8 bases, and 15 bases separated the two germline ends. The CDR3 runs to 15 residues. The germline V gene has CDR1 KGHSH and CDR2 LQKENI.

This chain links TRBV4-2 with TRBJ2-7; perhaps D is TRBD1 or TRBD2 (5 bases each). Germline V gives CDR1 LGHNA, CDR2 YNFKEQ. This CDR3 region has 13 residues. Trimming left V 0 bases short and J 4 bases short, with 7 bases between. This CDR3 reads CASSQEGVYEQYF. Written as DNA, the CDR3 is TGTGCCAGCAGCCAAGAGGGGGTGTACGAGCAGTACTTC.

This clone occurred a few times. One junction end does not reproduce the germline sequence, and a read error may be involved. The rearrangement joins TRBV7-2 to TRBJ1-1; TRBD1 might be the D (6 bases). CDR1 is SGHTA, CDR2 FQGNSA, per germline. This CDR3 has 15 residues. This CDR3 reads CASSLVGGLNTEAFF. The CDR3 region has the DNA TGTGCCAGCAGCTTAGTAGGGGGGCTGAATACTGAAGCTTTCTTT.

The chain employs TRBV7-3 and TRBJ1-1; D ambiguous. The CDR3 is 13 amino acids. Trimming shortened V by 5 bases and J by 2 bases, and 9 bases separated the two germline ends. Germline V lookup: CDR1 SGHTA, CDR2 FQGTGA. The CDR3 DNA reads TGTGCCAGCAGCCCAGGTGAAAACACTGAAGCTTTCTTT. It specifies CASSPGENTEAFF.

The genes are TRBV19 and TRBJ1-5, with a tentative D call TRBD1 (6 bases). Germline loops: CDR1 LNHDA, CDR2 SQIVND (reference sequence). The CDR3 has 16 residues. Trimming took off 3 bases at V and 2 bases at J, with 14 bases between the two ends. This CDR3 is CASSMSARGGNQPQHF. CDR3 in DNA: TGTGCCAGTAGTATGTCGGCCAGGGGAGGCAATCAGCCCCAGCATTTT.

The rearrangement uses TRBV10-1 and TRBJ2-1; D is unresolved. This CDR3 is 13 amino acids long. Germline values: CDR1 WNHNN, CDR2 SYGVQD (reference sequence). Trimming stripped 0 bases from V and 6 bases from J, with 6 bases between. CDR3 coding DNA: TGCGCCAGCAGTGAGTCTGGAATCAATGAGCAGTTCTTC. This translates into CASSESGINEQFF.

This clone has only one observation. The chain joins TRBV5-4 to TRBJ2-7; 11 positions match TRBD2. V lost 4 bases, J lost 5 bases, and 8 bases stayed unmatched. The CDR3 covers 15 residues. CDR1 and CDR2 (germline): SGHNT, YYREEE (reference sequence). The CDR3 region is CASSQPSGGRNEQYF. The CDR3 nucleotides are TGTGCCAGCAGCCAACCTAGCGGGGGGAGGAACGAGCAGTACTTC. The whole variable domain, remainder taken from reference TRBV5-4 and TRBJ2-7, is ETGVTQSPTHLIKTRGQQVTLRCSSQSGHNTVSWYQQALGQGPQFIFQYYREEENGRGNFPPRFSGLQFPNYSSELNVNALELDDSALYLCASSQPSGGRNEQYFGPGTRLTVT.

The chain couples TRBV28 to TRBJ2-4; D is perhaps TRBD1 or TRBD2 (5 bases each). This CDR3 comprises 12 residues. Trimming took 6 bases from V and 7 from J, leaving 10 bases between them. Germline values: CDR1 MDHEN, CDR2 SYDVKM. CDR3 DNA: TGTGCCAGCAGGACGGGACGGAACATTCAGTACTTC. Its translation is CASRTGRNIQYF.